Shown below are 27 T cell receptor beta chains from a single sample sequenced in a study of glioma-infiltrating T cells. The iRepertoire nested amplicon-rescue multiplex PCR amplified TCR alpha and beta CDR3s from RNA. TCRdb called the multiplex PCR reads again in MiXCR, with one record for every CDR3 protein. Among some 150,000 distinct CDR3 sequences listed, more than 35% were seen once. The sequenced sample consisted of glioma tissue, nonneoplastic brain tissue, or PBMCs (not recorded which). Receptors were obtained from a human donor with low-grade glioma or glioblastoma, undergoing nonglioma brain surgery, or in good health (not recorded which).

The chain is built from TRBV5-1 and TRBJ2-1; TRBD1 might be the D (5 bases). CDR1 is SGHRS, CDR2 YFSETQ, per germline. This CDR3 contains 13 residues. Trimming shortened V by 1 base and J by 6 bases, and 8 bases separated the two germline ends. The CDR3 coding sequence is TGCGCCAGCAGCTTGATAAGGGGCAATGAGCAGTTCTTC. It yields the protein CASSLIRGNEQFF.

This chain links TRBV7-9 with TRBJ1-4; possible D gene TRBD1, 5 bases. V gave up 3 bases and J gave up 10 bases, with 12 bases separating them. The CDR3 has 13 amino acids. Germline V CDR1 and CDR2: SEHNR, FQNEAQ (reference sequence). CDR3 DNA sequence: TGTGCCAGCAGCTTGGAGGGGCCGGCAAAACTGTTTTTT. Protein: CASSLEGPAKLFF.

In this sample, this clonotype turned up a few times. This chain connects TRBV20-1 to TRBJ1-6, with D uncertain. The germline V and J ends were trimmed by 5 bases and 2 bases, with 22 bases remaining between them. The CDR3 extends over 18 amino acids. CDR1 and CDR2 (germline): DFQATT, SNEGSKA (reference sequence). The CDR3 coding sequence is TGCAGTGCTTCCCGGGAGGGAACCAACTCCCCCTATAATTCACCCCTCCACTTT. Translating it yields CSASREGTNSPYNSPLHF.

This clonotype came up a few times. This chain joins TRBV6-1 and TRBJ1-1; D may be TRBD1 (5 bases). CDR3 length equals 13 residues. The V end was cut by 7 bases, the J end by 3 bases, with 12 bases between. The V gene's germline CDR1 is MNHNS and CDR2 SASEGT. CDR3 amino acids: CASNRGRDTEAFF. As DNA, the CDR3 is TGTGCCAGCAACCGGGGCCGAGACACTGAAGCTTTCTTT.

CDR3 nucleotide sequence: TGTGCCAGCAGCCCCGGGACAGGGGCACCCTACCGCCCCCAGTACTTC. Amino acid sequence: CASSPGTGAPYRPQYF. The chain combines TRBV7-9 with TRBJ2-5; 10 bases fit TRBD1. The germline CDR1 and CDR2 sequences are SEHNR and FQNEAQ (reference sequence). The V segment lost 5 bases and the J segment 9 bases; nucleotides outside the gene matches: 15. The CDR3 extends over 16 amino acids.

This clonotype was seen a few times. CDR3 region: CASSLGTSGSETQYF. For the CDR3, the DNA is TGCGCCAGCAGCCTTGGGACTAGCGGGAGTGAGACCCAGTACTTC. The chain combines TRBV4-1 with TRBJ2-5; 14 bases fit TRBD2. V lost 4 bases and J lost 5; bases outside the gene matches: 3. The CDR3 is 15 amino acids. In germline, CDR1 is MGHRA, CDR2 YSYEKL.

The chain joins TRBV27 to TRBJ2-7, with 7 nucleotides matching TRBD1. The CDR3 spans 13 residues. Germline-derived CDR1 and CDR2 are MNHEY and SMNVEV (reference sequence). J lost 6 bases, V lost 6 bases, and 8 bases had no gene match. The chain's CDR3 is CASSLEQGTEQYF. CDR3 DNA sequence: TGTGCCAGCAGCTTAGAACAGGGGACCGAGCAGTACTTC.

The chain is built from TRBV18 and TRBJ1-2, with D unresolved. The germline V gene has CDR1 KGHSH and CDR2 LQKENI. The CDR3 is 13 amino acids. Trimming took 1 base from V and 6 from J, leaving 9 bases between them. CDR3 sequence reads: CASSPLEDDGYTF. In DNA, the CDR3 is TGTGCCAGCTCACCACTAGAGGATGATGGCTACACCTTC.

This clonotype was observed at least ten times. The genes are TRBV6-1 and TRBJ2-1; the D is unclear. The V end was cut by 6 bases, the J end by 8 bases, with 8 bases between. Germline V CDR1 and CDR2: MNHNS, SASEGT. The length of the CDR3 is 11 residues. CDR3 protein: CASSLNHEQFF. Here the CDR3 DNA reads TGTGCCAGCAGCCTCAACCATGAGCAGTTCTTC.

The chain joins TRBV20-1 to TRBJ2-7, with 10 nucleotides matching TRBD2. Trimming cost V 3 bases and J 3 bases; bases outside gene matches: 14. Germline lookup yields CDR1 DFQATT and CDR2 SNEGSKA (reference sequence). The CDR3 is made up of 17 amino acids. The CDR3 DNA sequence: TGCAGTGCTAGGTCATTTAGAAGGACTAGCGGAGGCTACGAGCAGTACTTC. Translation: CSARSFRRTSGGYEQYF.

The chain has TRBV27 and TRBJ1-6; D remains unclear. V was trimmed by 7 bases and J by 0 bases, leaving 7 bases between them. The CDR3 loop spans 14 amino acids. Germline V CDR1 and CDR2: MNHEY, SMNVEV (reference sequence). The CDR3 loop is CASTESSYNSPLHF. CDR3 sequence (DNA): TGTGCCAGCACAGAGAGCTCCTATAATTCACCCCTCCACTTT.

This chain joins TRBV27 and TRBJ1-5; no definite D call. V was pared by 4 bases and J by 5 bases, with 12 bases between. This CDR3 region has 14 residues. CDR1 is MNHEY and CDR2 is SMNVEV in the germline V gene (reference sequence). CDR3 coding DNA: TGTGCCAGCAGTTCGGGTAATCAACATCAGCCCCAGCATTTT. This encodes CASSSGNQHQPQHF.

Worth noting for this clonotype: A read error may account for a junction end that differs from germline. This rearrangement joins TRBV20-1 to TRBJ2-7; TRBD2 agrees at 15 bases. Per germline, CDR1 DFQATT and CDR2 SNEGSKA (reference sequence). This CDR3 comprises 14 residues. In DNA, the CDR3 is TGCAGTGCTAACAAGGGACTAGCGGGAGGCGAGCAGTGCTTC. Protein: CSANKGLAGGEQCF.

In its sample, this clonotype was seen many times. V and J are TRBV18 and TRBJ1-1; unclear D gene. Germline values: CDR1 KGHSH, CDR2 LQKENI. This CDR3 has 14 amino acids. V shed 0 bases and J shed 1 base, with 6 bases lying between them. CDR3 in amino acids: CASSPPDRNTEAFF. The CDR3 DNA is TGTGCCAGCTCACCACCGGACCGGAACACTGAAGCTTTCTTT.

This clonotype was counted a few times. The CDR3 reads CASSSAGGGPEAFF. The CDR3, as DNA: TGTGCCAGCAGCTCTGCCGGGGGAGGACCTGAAGCTTTCTTT. This sequence joins TRBV7-9 and TRBJ1-1, with a tentative D call TRBD1 (5 bases). Trimming left V 4 bases short and J 6 bases short, with 15 bases between. From germline, CDR1 is SEHNR and CDR2 FQNEAQ (reference sequence). The CDR3 has 14 amino acids. Variable domain in full (rest from reference TRBV7-9 and TRBJ1-1): DTGVSQNPRHKITKRGQNVTFRCDPISEHNRLYWYRQTLGQGPEFLTYFQNEAQLEKSRLLSDRFSAERPKGSFSTLEIQRTEQGDSAMYLCASSSAGGGPEAFFGQGTRLTVV.

The table lists this clonotype with a few counts. The chain recombines TRBV27 with TRBJ1-2; tentatively, D is TRBD1 (5 bases). The V gene lost 3 bases and the J gene lost 2 bases, with 10 bases spanning the gap. Germline CDR1 and CDR2: MNHEY and SMNVEV (reference sequence). CDR3 length equals 14 residues. DNA of the CDR3: TGTGCCAGCAGTTTTCGCGGGGGGAACTATGGCTACACCTTC. This sequence encodes CASSFRGGNYGYTF.

Only one count was recorded for this clonotype. The chain is built from TRBV7-2 and TRBJ2-3; possibly TRBD2 for D (5 bases). V gave up 3 bases and J gave up 3 bases, with 10 bases separating them. The CDR3 covers 14 residues. Germline CDR1 SGHTA, CDR2 FQGNSA. This CDR3 is CASSFAGPTDTQYF. CDR3 coding DNA: TGTGCCAGCAGCTTTGCGGGCCCGACAGATACGCAGTATTTT.

This clonotype was seen once. The gene calls are TRBV19 and TRBJ1-2; D is perhaps TRBD1 (5 bases). The CDR3 is 15 amino acids. Germline CDR1 LNHDA, CDR2 SQIVND (reference sequence). Trimming removed 8 bases from V and 1 base from J, with 17 bases in between. The CDR3 DNA follows: TGTGCCAGTGGAGTATCTTCAGGGATTAACTATGGCTACACCTTC. The encoded protein is CASGVSSGINYGYTF.

This clonotype was seen only a few times. This sequence joins TRBV6-1 and TRBJ2-7; a possible D gene is TRBD1 (6 bases). The germline V and J ends were trimmed by 7 bases and 4 bases, with 11 bases remaining between them. Germline CDR1 and CDR2: MNHNS and SASEGT. CDR3 length: 12 residues. DNA for the CDR3: TGTGCCAGCAACCGAGGGGGTTACGAGCAGTACTTC. This gives the protein CASNRGGYEQYF.

This clonotype turned up a few times. The V and J genes are TRBV27 and TRBJ2-1; D gene ambiguous. There are 14 residues in the CDR3. The V and J ends lost 2 bases and 6 bases respectively, with 11 bases between them. CDR1 is MNHEY and CDR2 is SMNVEV in the germline V gene (reference sequence). The CDR3 loop reads CASSLVLGFNEQFF. CDR3 sequence (DNA): TGTGCCAGCAGTTTAGTGCTGGGTTTCAATGAGCAGTTCTTC.

The rearrangement uses TRBV6-1 and TRBJ2-7; no definite D call. Germline V lookup: CDR1 MNHNS, CDR2 SASEGT. The CDR3 covers 14 residues. V was shortened by 0 bases and J by 3 bases, with 9 bases between the two germline ends. The CDR3 loop reads CASSEAVAIYEQYF. In DNA form, the CDR3 reads TGTGCCAGCAGTGAAGCGGTAGCCATCTACGAGCAGTACTTC.

This clonotype was counted a few times. This CDR3 reads CASSPGHIGSGELFF. CDR3 coding DNA: TGTGCCAGCAGTCCGGGTCACATTGGATCCGGGGAGCTGTTTTTT. This chain connects TRBV28 to TRBJ2-2; D gene ambiguous. Trimming took off 5 bases at V and 6 bases at J, with 16 bases between the two ends. Germline V gene lookup returns CDR1 MDHEN and CDR2 SYDVKM. The CDR3 has 15 amino acids.

This clonotype was counted between two and nine times. J is TRBJ2-7 and V is TRBV6-1, with TRBD1 identical over 7 bases. Trimming took 5 bases from V and 2 from J; bases not matched to a gene: 12. The germline V gene encodes CDR1 MNHNS and CDR2 SASEGT. The CDR3 covers 16 residues. The CDR3 nucleotides are TGTGCCAGCAGTCCACCCCGGACAGGAGTCGCCTACGAGCAGTACTTC. This sequence encodes CASSPPRTGVAYEQYF.

V gene TRBV19 combines with J gene TRBJ1-2, with 7 bases lining up with TRBD1. Germline V gives CDR1 LNHDA, CDR2 SQIVND (reference sequence). This CDR3 comprises 14 residues. V trimming: 5 bases; J trimming: 7 bases; junction bases outside the gene matches: 10. The CDR3 nucleotides are TGTGCCAGTAGTTGGACTGACAGGGTACTTGGCTACACCTTC. Translated, it gives CASSWTDRVLGYTF. The whole variable domain, remainder taken from reference TRBV19 and TRBJ1-2, is DGGITQSPKYLFRKEGQNVTLSCEQNLNHDAMYWYRQDPGQGLRLIYYSQIVNDFQKGDIAEGYSVSREKKESFPLTVTSAQKNPTAFYLCASSWTDRVLGYTFGSGTRLTVV.

The chain links TRBV6-1 to TRBJ2-3; TRBD2 aligns across 14 bases. The length of the CDR3 is 17 residues. V was clipped by 5 bases and J by 5 bases; unmatched bases: 9. Germline V CDR1 and CDR2: MNHNS, SASEGT. CDR3 bases: TGTGCCAGCAGTACCGGGACTAGCGGGGGAAGGGGAGATACGCAGTATTTT. It specifies CASSTGTSGGRGDTQYF.

This clonotype turned up a few times. The rearrangement links TRBV28 to TRBJ1-1; the D is unclear. V shed 1 base and J shed 2 bases, with 8 bases lying between them. The CDR3 loop spans 14 amino acids. Germline assignment: CDR1 MDHEN and CDR2 SYDVKM. The CDR3 protein is CASSLSGDNTEAFF. In DNA, the CDR3 is TGTGCCAGCAGTTTATCTGGGGATAACACTGAAGCTTTCTTT.

The CDR3, as DNA: TGTGCCAGTAGTAGGAGGGGTTATGCGGACAATGAGCAGTTCTTC. Its protein is CASSRRGYADNEQFF. The V call is TRBV19, the J call TRBJ2-1; TRBD2 might be the D (6 bases). The V gene lost 4 bases and the J gene lost 5 bases, with 15 bases spanning the gap. The CDR3 spans 15 residues. Germline loops: CDR1 LNHDA, CDR2 SQIVND (reference sequence).